This T cell receptor (beta chain) comes out of a study of technical replicates of blood from several donors. Sequencing was performed with immunoSEQ multiplex PCR; in TCRdb, only in-frame clones are kept and a portion is missing. The sample holds around 83,000 clones, over 90% seen once. This CDR3 has 15 residues. The V gene's germline CDR1 is MNHEY and CDR2 SMNVEV (reference sequence). V was clipped by 7 bases and J by 6 bases, with 19 bases between them. This chain links TRBV27 with TRBJ2-1, with a possible D match to TRBD2 (6 bases). The clonotype originates from a human donor in good health. The source material was T cells isolated from PBMCs. The CDR3 protein is CASTIGGPSINEQFF. The CDR3 bases are TGTGCCAGCACCATCGGAGGGCCCAGTATCAATGAGCAGTTCTTC.